The table lists the clone carrying this TCR beta chain with a few counts. Total RNA was isolated from each sample in quantities of at least 6 micrograms. The sample originates from a study of blood T cells in healthy people across ages. The CDR3 sequence is 14 residues long. Germline values: CDR1 SGHRS, CDR2 YFSETQ. Trimming left V 2 bases short and J 3 bases short, with 12 bases between. The use of a sample-barcoded 5' primer and a J-beta primer mix characterized a second PCR of about 6 to 11 cycles. TCRdb reprocessed the 5' RACE reads with MiXCR, giving one entry per CDR3 protein. The table lists approximately 800,000 distinct CDR3 sequences, 25% to 30% of them singletons. Separately, the same data were catalogued under a study of T cells of mothers and their children. That paper states: Similar thymic selection effects on TCR recombination output appear in pairs, both related and unrelated.

This sequence was found in a boy between 10 and 17 years old in good health. The V call is TRBV5-1, the J call TRBJ2-7, with D perhaps assigned TRBD1 or TRBD2 (5 bases each). The material sequenced was blood. The CDR3 nucleotides are TGCGCCAGCAGCTTTGGGACCGCCCGCTACGAGCAGTACTTC. This sequence encodes CASSFGTARYEQYF.